This T cell receptor beta chain comes out of a study of B cell selection in AIRE deficiency. Whole-study results and caveats: CDR3s were shorter in shared Treg sequences, reflecting few non-templated nucleotide insertions.

CDR3 size: 15 residues. Trimming removed 0 bases from V and 1 base from J, with 10 bases in between. The germline V gene encodes CDR1 SGHTA and CDR2 FQGTGA. Sorting defined conventional CD4 T cells as CD4+CD127+. Comments on this clone: Its antigen is unidentified.

This table comes from immunoSEQ multiplex PCR, and its TCRdb copy is limited to in-frame clones, with some not included. The profile shows 20,000 to 25,000 clones, about 98% of them singletons. This sequence joins TRBV7-3 and TRBJ2-7, with D tentatively TRBD1 (5 bases). The specimen sequenced was conventional CD4+ T cells sorted from PBMCs. The clonotype comes from a human donor with AIRE deficiency. CDR3 DNA sequence: TGTGCCAGCAGCTTAACAGCAGGGCCGTCCTACGAGCAGTACTTC. Its protein product is CASSLTAGPSYEQYF.